The 25 T cell receptor beta chains presented below share a single source sample, sequenced in a study of T cell responses to AZD1222 COVID-19 vaccine. Using immunoSEQ multiplex PCR, the repertoire was profiled, and TCRdb retains in-frame clones only, with some absent. The sample yields around 150,000 clones, about 93% seen once. Here the sequenced sample was peripheral blood, taken 28 days after the second AZD1222 dose. These receptors all come from an adult who received the AZD1222 COVID-19 vaccine.

The J gene is TRBJ1-5, the V gene TRBV6-2 or TRBV6-3; D is perhaps TRBD1 (5 bases). In germline, CDR1 is MNHEY, CDR2 SVGEGT. The CDR3 spans 18 residues. Trimming left V 2 bases short and J 0 bases short, with 17 bases between. CDR3 in DNA: TGTGCCAGCAGTTACAAATGGGCGGTGGGGCCTAGCAATCAGCCCCAGCATTTT. This sequence encodes CASSYKWAVGPSNQPQHF.

The chain is built from TRBV15 and TRBJ1-6; D is perhaps TRBD1 (5 bases). CDR1 is LNHNV, CDR2 YYDKDF, per germline (reference sequence). The CDR3 length is 13 residues. V was cut by 1 base and J by 8 bases, with 6 bases left in between. CDR3 DNA: TGTGCCACCAGCAGAGTAGGGGATTCACCCCTCCACTTT. It specifies CATSRVGDSPLHF.

This clone was seen just once. The chain carries TRBV7-2 and TRBJ2-7; D unresolved. This CDR3 region has 15 residues. Germline V gene sequence: CDR1 SGHTA, CDR2 FQGNSA. The V end lost 5 bases, the J end lost 6 bases, and 20 bases lay between the germline ends. The DNA for the CDR3 is TGTGCCAGCAGCGCCCTCGCCAGTGACCTTGCCGAGCAGTACTTC. Its protein is CASSALASDLAEQYF. Full variable domain (missing parts from reference TRBV7-2 and TRBJ2-7): GAGVSQSPSNKVTEKGKDVELRCDPISGHTALYWYRQSLGQGLEFLIYFQGNSAPDKSGLPSDRFSAERTGGSVSTLTIQRTQQEDSAVYLCASSALASDLAEQYFGPGTRLTVT.

The gene calls are TRBV27 and TRBJ1-2, with TRBD1 matching 12 bases. Germline V gene sequence: CDR1 MNHEY, CDR2 SMNVEV (reference sequence). The CDR3 is made up of 15 amino acids. J gave up 5 bases and V 2 bases, and 3 bases lay outside the gene matches. DNA for the CDR3: TGTGCCAGCAGTTTAGGGACAGGGGGCGCATATGGCTACACCTTC. Its protein is CASSLGTGGAYGYTF.

V usage is TRBV19 and J usage is TRBJ1-4; D is possibly TRBD1 (5 bases). The CDR3 extends over 13 amino acids. V gave up 9 bases and J gave up 12 bases, with 20 bases separating them. Germline V gene sequence: CDR1 LNHDA, CDR2 SQIVND (reference sequence). The CDR3 sequence is CASRDAGFVELFF. DNA of the CDR3: TGTGCCAGCAGGGACGCAGGATTTGTGGAACTGTTTTTT.

The chain recombines TRBV3-1 (or the pseudogene TRBV3-2) with TRBJ1-5, with a tentative D call TRBD1 (5 bases). CDR1 is LGHDT, CDR2 YNNKEL, per germline (reference sequence). CDR3 length: 13 residues. V lost 4 bases to trimming and J lost 6 bases, with 10 bases between them. CDR3 nucleotides: TGTGCCAGCAGCCGACAGCAAGGTCAGCCCCAGCATTTT. Translated: CASSRQQGQPQHF.

The chain joins TRBV19 to TRBJ1-1, with D possibly being TRBD1 (6 bases). The CDR3 runs to 14 residues. Germline V gene sequence: CDR1 LNHDA, CDR2 SQIVND (reference sequence). The germline V and J ends were trimmed by 10 bases and 2 bases, with 17 bases remaining between them. CDR3 DNA sequence: TGTGCCACCAGGTCCGACAGGCTAAACACTGAAGCTTTCTTT. Its translation: CATRSDRLNTEAFF.

This chain joins TRBV28 and TRBJ1-4, with 7 bases that match TRBD1. Trimming removed 2 bases from V and 0 bases from J; junction bases left unmatched: 12. The germline CDR1 and CDR2 sequences are MDHEN and SYDVKM. The CDR3 sequence is 19 residues long. CDR3 region: CASSLLYRDRYPTNEKLFF. The CDR3 nucleotides read TGTGCCAGCAGTTTACTCTACCGGGACAGATATCCAACTAATGAAAAACTGTTTTTT.

The CDR3 here is CASSLLENRGSGEQFF. The CDR3, as DNA: TGTGCCAGCAGTTTACTCGAAAACAGGGGATCGGGTGAGCAGTTCTTC. V and J are TRBV27 and TRBJ2-1; 7 bases map to TRBD1. J gave up 9 bases and V 2 bases, and 13 bases lay outside the gene matches. Germline V CDR1 and CDR2: MNHEY, SMNVEV (reference sequence). The CDR3 spans 16 residues.

The chain is built from TRBV9 and TRBJ1-5; 8 nucleotides line up with TRBD1. Germline CDR1 is SGDLS and CDR2 is YYNGEE. V lost 4 bases and J lost 7; bases outside the gene matches: 7. The CDR3 runs 14 residues. In DNA, the CDR3 is TGTGCCAGCAGCCCCGGGACAGGTGGCCAGCCCCAGCATTTT. Protein sequence: CASSPGTGGQPQHF.

The chain carries TRBV18 and TRBJ1-3, with D possibly TRBD1 on 5 matching bases. Germline V gene data show CDR1 as KGHSH and CDR2 as LQKENI. Trimming removed 2 bases from V and 1 base from J, with 12 bases in between. This CDR3 contains 16 residues. The CDR3 bases are TGTGCCAGCTCACCAACCTCGAGGGGATCTGGAAACACCATATATTTT. Residues: CASSPTSRGSGNTIYF.

The DNA of the CDR3 is TGTGCCAGCAGCCCGGCCGGGACAGCAAATCAGCCCCAGCATTTT. As protein: CASSPAGTANQPQHF. The chain couples TRBV2 to TRBJ1-5; 7 nucleotides line up with TRBD1. The V segment lost 6 bases and the J segment 4 bases; nucleotides outside the gene matches: 9. Germline V lookup: CDR1 SNHLY, CDR2 FYNNEI. The CDR3 has 15 amino acids.

The chain employs TRBV28 and TRBJ1-6, with 8 bases that match TRBD1. There are 14 residues in the CDR3. After removal of 7 bases from V and 7 bases from J, the junction contained 6 bases not matched to a gene. Germline V gene data show CDR1 as MDHEN and CDR2 as SYDVKM. Here the CDR3 DNA reads TGTGCCAGCACTAGGGGACAGGTGAATTCACCCCTCCACTTT. This translates into CASTRGQVNSPLHF.

V is TRBV21-1 and J is TRBJ2-6; TRBD1, as called in the table, went unchecked against the DNA. TRBV21-1 is tagged as a pseudogene. The CDR3 covers 21 residues. CDR3 DNA: TGTGCCAGCAGCAAATGGCTAAGGGGGTCAGCCAATGCTCTTGGGGCCAACGTCCTGACTTTC. This encodes CASSKWLRGSANALGANVLTF.

The rearrangement links TRBV15 to TRBJ1-5; 8 bases are a match to TRBD1. The CDR3 is 16 amino acids. Germline CDR1 LNHNV, CDR2 YYDKDF (reference sequence). V trimming: 1 base; J trimming: 3 bases; junction bases outside the gene matches: 5. The CDR3 DNA follows: TGTGCCACCAGCAGAGGACAGGGGAGCCTCAATCAGCCCCAGCATTTT. Protein: CATSRGQGSLNQPQHF. Variable domain in full (rest from reference TRBV15 and TRBJ1-5): DAMVIQNPRYQVTQFGKPVTLSCSQTLNHNVMYWYQQKSSQAPKLLFHYYDKDFNNEADTPDNFQSRRPNTSFCFLDIRSPGLGDTAMYLCATSRGQGSLNQPQHFGDGTRLSIL.

In nucleotides, the CDR3 is TGTGCCAGCAGCACCACTTACAGCATCCGGAACTATGGCTACACCTTC. Translation: CASSTTYSIRNYGYTF. The chain employs TRBV11-3 and TRBJ1-2; D is uncertain. V shed 5 bases and J shed 2 bases, with 18 bases lying between them. The CDR3 totals 16 residues. Germline-derived CDR1 and CDR2 are SGHNT and YENEEA.

The rearrangement links TRBV7-8 to TRBJ1-5; TRBD1 might be the D (6 bases). The ends were cut back, 3 bases at V and 7 bases at J, with 19 bases in the middle. The CDR3 is 16 amino acids. CDR1 and CDR2 (germline): SGHVS, FQNEAQ. The CDR3 spells CASSFFGQGSGQPQHF. CDR3 DNA sequence: TGTGCCAGCAGCTTTTTTGGTCAGGGGTCAGGGCAGCCCCAGCATTTT. Full variable domain (missing parts from reference TRBV7-8 and TRBJ1-5): GAGVSQSPRYKVAKRGQDVALRCDPISGHVSLFWYQQALGQGPEFLTYFQNEAQLDKSGLPSDRFFAERPEGSVSTLKIQRTQQEDSAVYLCASSFFGQGSGQPQHFGDGTRLSIL.

This rearrangement joins TRBV3-1 (or the pseudogene TRBV3-2) to TRBJ2-1; 8 bases fit TRBD2. Trimming at V came to 0 bases and at J to 6 bases, leaving 4 bases not matched to a gene. This CDR3 has 15 amino acids. Germline V gene sequence: CDR1 LGHDT, CDR2 YNNKEL (reference sequence). The DNA of the CDR3 is TGTGCCAGCAGCCAAGATCCAGGGACTAGCAATGAGCAGTTCTTC. This codes for CASSQDPGTSNEQFF.

The CDR3 here is CASSQVPGQPQHF. In DNA form, the CDR3 reads TGTGCCAGCAGCCAAGTCCCTGGTCAGCCCCAGCATTTT. The V and J genes are TRBV3-1 (or the pseudogene TRBV3-2) and TRBJ1-5; D gene unclear. Germline assignment: CDR1 LGHDT and CDR2 YNNKEL (reference sequence). The V gene lost 1 base and the J gene lost 6 bases, with 7 bases spanning the gap. The CDR3 loop spans 13 amino acids.

V gene TRBV7-3 combines with J gene TRBJ1-1; 11 nucleotides align to TRBD1. The CDR3 sequence is 15 residues long. CDR1 is SGHTA, CDR2 FQGTGA, per germline. The ends lost 2 bases at V and 4 bases at J; junction bases unmatched: 3. The CDR3 region is CASSLAGTGGTEAFF. The CDR3 DNA reads as TGTGCCAGCAGCTTAGCCGGGACAGGGGGCACTGAAGCTTTCTTT. The complete variable domain, with remaining parts taken from reference TRBV7-3 and TRBJ1-1, reads GAGVSQTPSNKVTEKGKYVELRCDPISGHTALYWYRQSLGQGPEFLIYFQGTGAADDSGLPNDRFFAVRPEGSVSTLKIQRTERGDSAVYLCASSLAGTGGTEAFFGQGTRLTVV.

The rearrangement uses TRBV6-1 and TRBJ1-4, with D perhaps matching TRBD1 (5 bases). CDR1 and CDR2 from the germline V gene are MNHNS and SASEGT. CDR3 length: 16 residues. V was clipped by 3 bases and J by 8 bases, with 19 bases between them. The chain's CDR3 is CASSERSGTPSEKLFF. The CDR3, as DNA: TGTGCCAGCAGTGAGCGTTCGGGGACGCCCTCAGAAAAACTGTTTTTT.

V and J are TRBV6-5 and TRBJ1-1, with TRBD1 as a possible D gene (6 bases). From germline, CDR1 is MNHEY and CDR2 SVGAGI. CDR3 size: 15 residues. The germline V and J ends were trimmed by 7 bases and 6 bases, with 21 bases remaining between them. The CDR3 region has the DNA TGTGCCAGCACCCCGGGGGCCCCGTTACTGTCTGAAGCTTTCTTT. Translated, it gives CASTPGAPLLSEAFF.

The chain recombines TRBV19 with TRBJ1-2; no reliable D call. V was clipped by 3 bases and J by 0 bases, with 5 bases between them. The CDR3 consists of 13 residues. Germline CDR1 is LNHDA and CDR2 is SQIVND (reference sequence). For the CDR3, the DNA is TGTGCCAGTAGTATCGATACTAACTATGGCTACACCTTC. Translation gives CASSIDTNYGYTF.

This chain uses TRBV5-1 with TRBJ1-6, with TRBD1 matching 7 bases. V shed 0 bases and J 7 bases; nucleotides not matched to a gene: 4. Germline CDR1 SGHRS, CDR2 YFSETQ. CDR3 size: 15 residues. The CDR3, as DNA: TGCGCCAGCAGCTTGGCCGGGACAGCCAATTCACCCCTCCACTTT. Translation: CASSLAGTANSPLHF.

This clone was counted only a few times. V gene TRBV24-1 combines with J gene TRBJ1-2; 8 nucleotides align to TRBD1. The germline gives CDR1 KGHDR, CDR2 SFDVKD. The CDR3 length is 13 residues. V was clipped by 5 bases and J by 4 bases; unmatched bases: 2. The CDR3 is CATSAGGGYGYTF. The CDR3 bases are TGTGCCACCAGTGCAGGGGGCGGCTATGGCTACACCTTC.